The clone carrying this T cell receptor beta chain came up once. The CDR3 covers 14 residues. Germline V gives CDR1 GTSNPN, CDR2 SVGIG (reference sequence). The V and J ends lost 5 bases and 0 bases, in that order; junction bases with no gene match: 7. This sample is drawn from a study of cytomegalovirus exposure and HLA in healthy donors. PCR involved 60 Vbeta and 13 Jbeta primers. Produced via immunoSEQ multiplex PCR; TCRdb's table is partial and in-frame only. Of 150,000 to 200,000 clones listed, around nine tenths are singletons. Input material: PBMCs. The rearrangement links TRBV30 to TRBJ2-7; 7 bases fit TRBD2. The TCR sequence derives from a woman aged 18 to 35 in good health and CMV-seronegative. CDR3 DNA: TGTGCCTGGGGACGGGGGGACGGCTCCTACGAGCAGTACTTC. This encodes CAWGRGDGSYEQYF. Supplemented by reference TRBV30 and TRBJ2-7, the full variable domain reads SQTIHQWPATLVQPVGSPLSLECTVEGTSNPNLYWYRQAAGRGLQLLFYSVGIGQISSEVPQNLSASRPQDRQFILSSKKLLLSDSGFYLCAWGRGDGSYEQYFGPGTRLTVT.